The rows below give T cell receptor beta chains drawn from one sample of a study of T cells after yellow fever vaccination. One entry per CDR3 protein results from TCRdb running MiXCR on the 5' RACE reads. Of 250,000 or so distinct CDR3 sequences in the sample, about 3.5% were seen once. The source was PBMCs, collected 15 days after the yellow fever booster vaccination. Receptors originate from a man younger than 35 who received the YFV17D yellow fever vaccine. Both conserved end residues are part of each CDR3. The D gene is left open where the match is weak. Clone sizes are given selectively: once, few, many, or a class where the clone is expanded.

D,V,size,J,CDR3,DNA
NA,TRBV6-5,many,TRBJ1-6,CASSYSDFGVPLHF,TGTGCCAGCAGTTACTCGGACTTCGGGGTCCCCCTCCACTTT
NA,TRBV12-3/TRBV12-4,many,TRBJ1-2,CASSLSGANYGYTF,TGTGCCAGCAGTTTATCAGGAGCTAACTATGGCTACACCTTC
NA,TRBV5-1,many,TRBJ2-1,CASRPPGQGNEQFF,TGCGCCAGCAGACCGCCCGGGCAGGGGAATGAGCAGTTCTTC
TRBD2,TRBV10-3,many,TRBJ2-7,CAISEPPKRGGYEQYF,TGTGCCATCAGTGAGCCGCCCAAGCGGGGGGGCTACGAGCAGTACTTC
NA,TRBV20-1,NA,TRBJ1-2,CSARDLGQGGYYGYTF,TGCAGTGCTAGAGATTTGGGGCAGGGAGGTTACTATGGCTACACCTTC
TRBD1,TRBV4-3,many,TRBJ1-4,CASSQAPGTGNEKLFF,TGCGCCAGCAGCCAAGCCCCCGGGACAGGGAATGAAAAACTGTTTTTT
NA,TRBV7-9,NA,TRBJ2-2,CASSSTIRGSTNTGELFF,TGTGCCAGCAGCTCTACCATTCGGGGCAGCACGAACACCGGGGAGCTGTTTTTT
NA,TRBV7-8,many,TRBJ2-2,CASSLDPGLTGELFF,TGTGCCAGCAGCTTAGACCCAGGGCTCACCGGGGAGCTGTTTTTT
NA,TRBV4-1,many,TRBJ1-2,CASSQDPVGANYGYTF,TGCGCCAGCAGCCAAGATCCGGTGGGAGCTAACTATGGCTACACCTTC
NA,TRBV20-1,many,TRBJ2-1,CSAHIRSSQGNEQFF,TGCAGTGCCCACATACGCTCCTCCCAGGGCAATGAGCAGTTCTTC
NA,TRBV9,many,TRBJ2-1,CASSVEGNEQFF,TGTGCCAGCAGCGTAGAGGGGAATGAGCAGTTCTTC
NA,TRBV23-1,many,TRBJ2-2,CASSQDDRPPGELFF,TGCGCCAGCAGTCAAGACGACAGGCCTCCCGGGGAGCTGTTTTTT
NA,TRBV18,many,TRBJ2-3,CASSPPVQSTDTQYF,TGTGCCAGCTCACCACCGGTACAGTCCACAGATACGCAGTATTTT
NA,TRBV19,many,TRBJ2-1,CASSIFRNEQFF,TGTGCCAGTAGTATATTTAGGAATGAGCAGTTCTTC
TRBD1,TRBV6-2/TRBV6-3,many,TRBJ2-7,CASSYRDRGYEQYF,TGTGCCAGCAGTTACCGGGACAGGGGCTACGAGCAGTACTTC
TRBD1,TRBV7-6,many,TRBJ1-5,CASSFDPGGGQPQHF,TGTGCCAGCAGCTTCGATCCAGGGGGCGGTCAGCCCCAGCATTTT
NA,TRBV7-2,many,TRBJ2-1,CASSQGPTNNEQFF,TGTGCCAGCAGCCAGGGACCAACGAACAATGAGCAGTTCTTC
TRBD1,TRBV27,many,TRBJ1-5,CASSLSVKDRGPKYDQPQHF,TGTGCCAGCAGTTTATCGGTAAAGGACAGGGGACCAAAGTATGATCAGCCCCAGCATTTT
NA,TRBV5-1,many,TRBJ1-4,CASGGANGEKLFF,TGCGCCAGCGGCGGGGCGAATGGGGAAAAACTGTTTTTT
TRBD1,TRBV25-1,many,TRBJ2-5,CASSPRDREGETQYF,TGTGCCAGCAGTCCCCGGGACAGGGAAGGGGAGACCCAGTACTTC
NA,TRBV6-5,many,TRBJ1-1,CASSYSGSGRDTEAFF,TGTGCCAGCAGTTACTCAGGTTCAGGGCGGGACACTGAAGCTTTCTTT
NA,TRBV7-2,few,TRBJ2-4,CASSLDAALNIQYF,TGTGCCAGCAGCTTAGACGCGGCGCTAAACATTCAGTACTTC
NA,TRBV6-2/TRBV6-3,many,TRBJ2-7,CASSSDNLGLEQYF,TGTGCCAGCAGTTCGGACAATTTGGGTCTCGAGCAGTACTTC
NA,TRBV4-1,many,TRBJ1-3,CASSQPTTGNTIYF,TGCGCCAGCAGCCAACCGACGACCGGAAACACCATATATTTT
TRBD1,TRBV18,many,TRBJ1-5,CASSGQGSNQPQHF,TGTGCCAGCTCGGGACAGGGGAGCAATCAGCCCCAGCATTTT
NA,TRBV6-5,many,TRBJ2-1,CASSYHQGYNEQFF,TGTGCCAGCAGTTACCACCAGGGATACAATGAGCAGTTCTTC
NA,TRBV12-3/TRBV12-4,NA,TRBJ1-6,CASSGPSSGSPLHF,TGTGCCAGCAGTGGCCCATCCAGCGGTTCACCCCTCCACTTT
NA,TRBV20-1,many,TRBJ1-2,CSARPHGRPYGYTF,TGCAGTGCTAGACCACACGGGCGTCCCTATGGCTACACCTTC
TRBD1,TRBV5-1,many,TRBJ1-6,CASSLRTGQDSPLHF,TGCGCCAGCAGCTTACGGACAGGGCAGGATTCACCCCTCCACTTT
NA,TRBV6-6,many,TRBJ1-1,CASSSDRSGRGTEAFF,TGTGCCAGCAGTTCCGATAGATCAGGGAGGGGCACTGAAGCTTTCTTT
TRBD1,TRBV12-3/TRBV12-4,many,TRBJ2-7,CASLAGQGPYEQYF,TGTGCCAGCCTAGCAGGACAGGGACCCTACGAGCAGTACTTC
NA,TRBV4-3,NA,TRBJ2-6,CASSPVRGANVLTF,TGCGCCAGCAGCCCCGTTCGTGGGGCCAACGTCCTGACTTTC
TRBD2,TRBV12-3/TRBV12-4,many,TRBJ2-2,CASTRGGRVTGELFF,TGTGCCAGCACTCGGGGGGGTCGGGTCACCGGGGAGCTGTTTTTT
NA,TRBV20-1,many,TRBJ1-1,CSARFQGSEAFF,TGCAGTGCTAGATTTCAGGGCAGTGAAGCTTTCTTT
NA,TRBV20-1,many,TRBJ1-1,CSARAAGYEAFF,TGCAGTGCCCGGGCGGCAGGGTATGAAGCTTTCTTT
TRBD1,TRBV27,many,TRBJ2-1,CASGAGTGSYYNEQFF,TGTGCCAGCGGCGCCGGGACAGGGTCCTACTACAATGAGCAGTTCTTC
NA,TRBV7-6,many,TRBJ2-1,CASSLVDGDNEQFF,TGTGCCAGCAGCTTAGTGGACGGGGACAATGAGCAGTTCTTC
TRBD1,TRBV24-1,few,TRBJ2-3,CATSETGIGTDTQYF,TGTGCCACCAGTGAGACAGGGATAGGGACAGATACGCAGTATTTT
NA,TRBV2,many,TRBJ2-1,CASSSIGADNEQFF,TGTGCCAGCAGTTCAATCGGGGCCGACAATGAGCAGTTCTTC
NA,TRBV7-2,many,TRBJ1-2,CASSLVGRLNGYTF,TGTGCCAGCAGCTTAGTGGGCAGATTAAATGGCTACACCTTC
NA,TRBV5-6,many,TRBJ2-3,CASSFRGPDTQYF,TGTGCCAGCAGCTTTCGTGGCCCAGATACGCAGTATTTT
NA,TRBV29-1,many,TRBJ1-1,CSVEDLAGQNYEAFF,TGCAGCGTTGAAGATCTGGCAGGGCAGAATTATGAAGCTTTCTTT
NA,TRBV7-3,many,TRBJ2-3,CASSPGEGVNTQYF,TGTGCCAGCAGCCCCGGGGAGGGGGTAAATACGCAGTATTTT
NA,TRBV7-8,many,TRBJ2-1,CASSLRGSYNEQFF,TGTGCCAGCAGCTTAAGGGGCTCCTACAATGAGCAGTTCTTC
NA,TRBV11-2,many,TRBJ1-2,CASSLRTARRF,TGTGCCAGCAGCTTACGGACAGCTCGCCGCTTC
NA,TRBV7-7,many,TRBJ2-5,CASSSVRGIETQYF,TGTGCCAGCAGCTCCGTACGAGGGATTGAGACCCAGTACTTC
NA,TRBV4-1,many,TRBJ2-7,CASSQPGGSYEQYF,TGCGCCAGCAGCCAGCCTGGGGGCTCCTACGAGCAGTACTTC
NA,TRBV3-1,many,TRBJ1-4,CASSLSGGPNEKLFF,TGTGCCAGCAGCCTCTCCGGGGGACCTAATGAAAAACTGTTTTTT
NA,TRBV7-2,many,TRBJ1-1,CASSLGPRGTEAFF,TGTGCCAGCAGCTTAGGACCCAGGGGCACTGAAGCTTTCTTT
NA,TRBV29-1,many,TRBJ2-2,CSVVIPTNTGELFF,TGCAGCGTTGTAATCCCCACGAACACCGGGGAGCTGTTTTTT
TRBD2,TRBV6-2/TRBV6-3,many,TRBJ2-2,CASSYYPWTSVTNTGELFF,TGTGCCAGCAGTTACTATCCGTGGACTAGCGTAACGAACACCGGGGAGCTGTTTTTT
NA,TRBV19,NA,TRBJ2-1,CASSTGRDEQFF,TGTGCCAGTTCAACAGGGCGCGATGAGCAGTTCTTC
NA,TRBV14,NA,TRBJ1-2,CASSQVGTNYGYTF,TGTGCCAGCAGCCAAGTTGGCACTAACTATGGCTACACCTTC
TRBD2,TRBV6-2/TRBV6-3,many,TRBJ2-1,CASSTGLAEYNEQFF,TGTGCCAGCAGTACGGGACTAGCGGAGTACAATGAGCAGTTCTTC
NA,TRBV4-1,NA,TRBJ2-5,CASSQEGGLETQYF,TGCGCCAGCAGCCAAGAGGGGGGCTTGGAGACCCAGTACTTC